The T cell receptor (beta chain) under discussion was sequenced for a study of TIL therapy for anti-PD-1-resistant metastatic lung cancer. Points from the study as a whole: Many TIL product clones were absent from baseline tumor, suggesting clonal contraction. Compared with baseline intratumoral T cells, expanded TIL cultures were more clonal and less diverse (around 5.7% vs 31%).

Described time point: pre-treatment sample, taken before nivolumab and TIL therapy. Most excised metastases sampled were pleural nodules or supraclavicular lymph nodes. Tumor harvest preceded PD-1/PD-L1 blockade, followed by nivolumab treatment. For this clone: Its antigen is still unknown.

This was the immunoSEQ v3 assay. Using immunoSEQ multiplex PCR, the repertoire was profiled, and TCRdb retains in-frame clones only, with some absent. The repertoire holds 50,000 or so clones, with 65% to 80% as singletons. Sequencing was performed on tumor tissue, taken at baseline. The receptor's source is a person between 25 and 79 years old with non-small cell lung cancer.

CDR3 sequence (DNA): TGCGCCAGCAGTGGGTGGGGGGCGTACACCGGGGAGCTGTTTTTT. This sequence encodes CASSGWGAYTGELFF. The rearrangement links TRBV10-2 to TRBJ2-2, with D perhaps matching TRBD1 or TRBD2 (6 bases each). The CDR3 extends over 15 amino acids. The germline gives CDR1 WSHSY, CDR2 SAAADI. V dropped 4 bases and J dropped 3 bases, with 12 bases sitting between them.